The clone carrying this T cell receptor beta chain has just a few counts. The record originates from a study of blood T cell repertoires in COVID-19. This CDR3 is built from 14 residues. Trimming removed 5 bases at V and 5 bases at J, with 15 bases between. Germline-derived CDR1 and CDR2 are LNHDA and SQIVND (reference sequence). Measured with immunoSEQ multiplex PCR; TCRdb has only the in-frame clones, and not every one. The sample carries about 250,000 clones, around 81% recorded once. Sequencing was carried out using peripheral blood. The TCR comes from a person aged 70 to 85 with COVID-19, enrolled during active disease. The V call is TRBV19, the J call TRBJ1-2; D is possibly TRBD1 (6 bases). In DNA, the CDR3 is TGTGCCAGTAGTGTTACGTCAGGGGAATATGGCTACACCTTC. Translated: CASSVTSGEYGYTF.